This T cell receptor (beta chain) comes out of a study of cytomegalovirus exposure and HLA in healthy donors. Study-level background: The roughly 120 million unique TCR beta sequences, from roughly 170 million T cells, were found by an earlier analysis. Study observations and caveats: A later analysis showed HLA-associated TCR beta chains outstripping equally common others in clonal expansion. Being productive about 90% or about 30% of the time was typical of most TCR beta V segments in an earlier analysis.

The PCR had 60 Vbeta and 13 Jbeta primers. The table came from immunoSEQ multiplex PCR; TCRdb's copy has only in-frame clones and leaves some out. This table has 150,000 or so clones, almost 80% appearing once. In the case of this clone: Antigen unknown.

The V gene lost 5 bases and the J gene lost 0 bases, with 14 bases spanning the gap. The CDR3 runs 16 residues. Germline CDR1 SGHAT, CDR2 FQNNGV. Healthy donors of bone marrow made up the group. This TCR was sampled from a woman aged 40-49 years in good health and CMV-seropositive. J is TRBJ1-5 and V is TRBV11-2; D gene uncertain. The sequencing input was PBMCs. The CDR3 DNA follows: TGTGCCAGCAGCCACCCCACCCCAGATAGCAATCAGCCCCAGCATTTT. This encodes CASSHPTPDSNQPQHF.